This T cell receptor (beta chain) is drawn from a study of T cells in Graves' hyperthyroidism and ophthalmopathy. Germline V gives CDR1 MDHEN, CDR2 SYDVKM. This CDR3 is 15 amino acids long. Trimming removed 4 bases from V and 0 bases from J; junction bases left unmatched: 6. The hyperthyroidism patients had all been newly diagnosed, and their disease duration was under 2 months. Their ages ranged from 18 to 65 years. Amplified regions were TCR beta CDR3 sequences from RNA transcripts. HTBI primers were used for first-round RT-PCR of the TCR CDR3. TCRdb ran MiXCR on the multiplex PCR reads and lists one entry per CDR3 protein. The table records roughly 700,000 distinct CDR3 sequences, 17% of them present only once. This clonotype occurred many times.

The sequenced sample consisted of blood. The source of this sequence is a man in his fifties or sixties with Graves' hyperthyroidism. This chain links TRBV28 with TRBJ2-7; 7 bases agree with TRBD2. The CDR3 coding sequence is TGTGCCAGCAGTTCCCCTAGCGGAAGCTCCTACGAGCAGTACTTC. It translates to CASSSPSGSSYEQYF.